The TCR beta chain described here comes from a study of control samples from healthy donors and cancer patients (dated by TCRdb to about 2020). Comments on this clone: Its antigen target is currently unknown. The record has no base qualities; no much larger clone is one base away.

Library method: the immunoSEQ multiplex PCR assay. The immuneACCESS repertoire file appears here via TCRdb, limited to in-frame rearrangements. These files lack a portion of the clones; in checked studies, under half of the deficit traces to unresolved V genes, and the cause of the others is not known. This sample comprises around 170,000 clones, 90% of them detected only once. The top ten constitute 1.3% to 1.5% of the sample. Sequenced material: blood. This clonotype originated in a woman in her forties or fifties in good health.

The CDR3 region reads CAISEQSSPEAFF. The nucleotide sequence is TGTGCCATCAGTGAGCAGTCTTCTCCTGAAGCTTTCTTT. This chain is built from TRBV10-3 and TRBJ1-1; the D gene identity is not certain. Its CDR3 holds 13 amino acids, cysteine through phenylalanine. Only the CDR3 portion is preserved as DNA: 39 bases, with reading frame beginning at the first base. Sequences ENHRY (CDR1) and SYGVKD (CDR2) are obtained from the germline V gene. A distance of 10 bases separates the germline ends of V and J, which lose 2 bases and 6 bases respectively.